These 22 T cell receptor beta chains were sequenced from one sample in a study of T cell responses to AZD1222 COVID-19 vaccine. TCRdb keeps only in-frame clones here, not all; method: immunoSEQ multiplex PCR. The repertoire holds 130,000 or so clones, with around 84% as singletons. This specimen consisted of peripheral blood, obtained on day 0 of AZD1222 vaccination. The receptor source for this set is an adult in good health.

CDR3 bases: TGTGCCAGCAGAGAGGCAGTGAGGGGGCGCTTCGAGCAGTACTTC. This encodes CASREAVRGRFEQYF. The rearrangement links TRBV11-2 to TRBJ2-7; 7 nucleotides align to TRBD1. Trimming at V came to 6 bases and at J to 6 bases, leaving 14 bases not matched to a gene. The CDR3 spans 15 residues. The germline gives CDR1 SGHAT, CDR2 FQNNGV. Using reference TRBV11-2 and TRBJ2-7 for the parts outside the CDR3, the full variable domain is EAGVAQSPRYKIIEKRQSVAFWCNPISGHATLYWYQQILGQGPKLLIQFQNNGVVDDSQLPKDRFSAERLKGVDSTLKIQPAKLEDSAVYLCASREAVRGRFEQYFGPGTRLTVT.

The V gene is TRBV3-1 (or the pseudogene TRBV3-2), the J gene TRBJ2-1, with D unresolved. Trimming stripped 0 bases from V and 10 bases from J, with 7 bases between. The CDR3 has 12 amino acids. Germline CDR1 is LGHDT and CDR2 is YNNKEL (reference sequence). The CDR3 DNA is TGTGCCAGCAGCCAAGATCGCAGCGAGCAGTTCTTC. It is translated as CASSQDRSEQFF.

This clone was counted once. This CDR3 is also generated by other DNA sequences in the sample. V is TRBV27 and J is TRBJ1-3; the D gene is possibly TRBD1 (6 bases). CDR3 length: 13 amino acids. Germline CDR1 reads MNHEY; CDR2 reads SMNVEV (reference sequence). V was pared by 3 bases and J by 4 bases, with 7 bases between. The CDR3 coding sequence is TGTGCCAGCAGTTTCGGGGGCGGAAACACCATATATTTT. The encoded protein is CASSFGGGNTIYF.

The J gene is TRBJ2-7, the V gene TRBV27, with D possibly TRBD1 on 5 matching bases. CDR3 length: 13 residues. The germline V and J ends were trimmed by 5 bases and 1 base, with 9 bases remaining between them. From germline, CDR1 is MNHEY and CDR2 SMNVEV (reference sequence). Here the CDR3 DNA reads TGTGCCAGCAGTCCGACAGATTCCTACGAGCAGTACTTC. Translated, it gives CASSPTDSYEQYF.

The J gene is TRBJ2-7, the V gene TRBV10-3; the match to TRBD2 covers 11 bases. In germline, CDR1 is ENHRY, CDR2 SYGVKD. The CDR3 is 12 amino acids. The V and J ends lost 10 bases and 5 bases, in that order; junction bases with no gene match: 4. CDR3 loop: CATTSGGDEQYF. Written as DNA, the CDR3 is TGTGCCACCACTAGCGGGGGTGACGAGCAGTACTTC.

In its sample, this clone was seen a few times. The gene calls are TRBV7-3 and TRBJ2-7; D ambiguous. V lost 2 bases and J lost 6, with 11 bases in between. This CDR3 is 13 amino acids long. Germline CDR1 is SGHTA and CDR2 is FQGTGA. The CDR3 nucleotides are TGTGCCAGCAGCTTAGCCCCCCTTCGCGAGCAGTACTTC. Its protein is CASSLAPLREQYF.

The table lists this clone with a few counts. This rearrangement joins TRBV28 to TRBJ1-1; unclear D gene. Trimming left V 7 bases short and J 12 bases short, with 12 bases between. The germline V gene encodes CDR1 MDHEN and CDR2 SYDVKM. The CDR3 consists of 10 residues. The CDR3 DNA follows: TGTGCCAGCACGTCGGGGAGAACTTTCTTT. Its protein product is CASTSGRTFF.

The chain carries TRBV11-3 and TRBJ2-2, with 8 bases identical to TRBD1. The CDR3 has 15 residues. Trimming at V came to 5 bases and at J to 2 bases, leaving 4 bases not matched to a gene. Germline V gene sequence: CDR1 SGHNT, CDR2 YENEEA. The CDR3 bases are TGTGCCAGCAGCCCCGGACAGGGCAACACCGGGGAGCTGTTTTTT. This codes for CASSPGQGNTGELFF.

This clone appeared once. The chain recombines TRBV28 with TRBJ2-5, with 8 positions matching TRBD1. Looked up from germline, CDR1 is MDHEN and CDR2 is SYDVKM. The CDR3 is 15 residues long. V lost 7 bases, J lost 6 bases, and 13 bases stayed unmatched. The CDR3 bases are TGTGCCAGCAACAAACTAGGCAGGGGGCTACAGACCCAGTACTTC. It specifies CASNKLGRGLQTQYF.

The V and J genes are TRBV10-3 and TRBJ1-1; D is unresolved. This CDR3 comprises 13 residues. The germline V gene has CDR1 ENHRY and CDR2 SYGVKD. V was trimmed by 4 bases and J by 1 base, leaving 7 bases between them. The CDR3 coding sequence is TGTGCCATCAGTGTTGGTCCGAACACTGAAGCTTTCTTT. It specifies CAISVGPNTEAFF.

V usage is TRBV9 and J usage is TRBJ2-2; TRBD2 matches 8 bases. CDR1 and CDR2 (germline): SGDLS, YYNGEE. J lost 6 bases, V lost 6 bases, and 4 bases had no gene match. The CDR3 has 13 residues. In nucleotides, the CDR3 is TGTGCCAGCACCATTAGCGGGGCCGGGGAGCTGTTTTTT. Translating it yields CASTISGAGELFF.

This chain uses TRBV12-3 or TRBV12-4 with TRBJ1-5; D call uncertain. The germline V and J ends were trimmed by 7 bases and 3 bases, with 7 bases remaining between them. This CDR3 has 12 amino acids. CDR3 sequence: CASTLDNQPQHF. The CDR3, as DNA: TGTGCCAGCACCCTAGACAATCAGCCCCAGCATTTT.

This clone was seen only once. The genes are TRBV7-2 and TRBJ1-2; 8 nucleotides align to TRBD1. Germline V lookup: CDR1 SGHTA, CDR2 FQGNSA. With 5 bases clipped from V and 7 bases from J, the junction kept 6 bases outside the gene matches. CDR3 length: 13 amino acids. In DNA form, the CDR3 reads TGTGCCAGCAGCGTGACAGGGGAAACTGGCTACACCTTC. It codes for CASSVTGETGYTF.

The chain links TRBV27 to TRBJ1-2; no clear D gene. The CDR3 has 16 amino acids. Germline CDR1 is MNHEY and CDR2 is SMNVEV (reference sequence). V gave up 0 bases and J gave up 4 bases, with 15 bases separating them. CDR3 protein: CASSLSQSYRPYGYTF. The CDR3 DNA follows: TGTGCCAGCAGTTTATCTCAGTCGTACAGACCCTATGGCTACACCTTC.

The gene calls are TRBV2 and TRBJ1-6; no reliable D call. Germline V gives CDR1 SNHLY, CDR2 FYNNEI. The V end lost 4 bases, the J end lost 6 bases, and 13 bases lay between the germline ends. The CDR3 totals 15 residues. As DNA, the CDR3 is TGTGCCAGCAGTGTTCAGGTGGTTCGTAATTCACCCCTCCACTTT. The encoded protein is CASSVQVVRNSPLHF.

The chain combines TRBV6-1 with TRBJ1-2; D not resolved. Germline lookup yields CDR1 MNHNS and CDR2 SASEGT. The V gene lost 2 bases and the J gene lost 5 bases, with 12 bases spanning the gap. CDR3 length: 14 amino acids. The CDR3 DNA sequence: TGTGCCAGCAGTGAACTAGGACGATTATATGGCTACACCTTC. It encodes CASSELGRLYGYTF.

This clone was counted a single time. V usage is TRBV28 and J usage is TRBJ2-3, with 12 bases identical to TRBD2. The CDR3 totals 18 residues. The V and J ends lost 4 bases and 0 bases, in that order; junction bases with no gene match: 8. The germline V gene encodes CDR1 MDHEN and CDR2 SYDVKM. Written as DNA, the CDR3 is TGTGCCAGCAGTTCTAGCGGACTAGCGGGGCACAGCACAGATACGCAGTATTTT. Protein sequence: CASSSSGLAGHSTDTQYF.

The rearrangement uses TRBV7-9 and TRBJ2-2; weak D call: TRBD1 (5 bases). The V gene lost 5 bases and the J gene lost 2 bases, with 18 bases spanning the gap. The CDR3 length is 17 residues. Germline loops: CDR1 SEHNR, CDR2 FQNEAQ (reference sequence). CDR3 loop: CASSPQTRTFNTGELFF. CDR3 nucleotides: TGTGCCAGCAGCCCCCAAACAAGGACATTTAACACCGGGGAGCTGTTTTTT.

The rearrangement joins TRBV7-9 to TRBJ2-7, with 12 positions matching TRBD1. CDR1 is SEHNR, CDR2 FQNEAQ, per germline (reference sequence). The CDR3 runs 16 residues. Losses at the gene ends were 4 bases for V and 5 bases for J; bases not matched to a gene: 9. The chain's CDR3 is CASSSPGGQGANEQYF. In DNA form, the CDR3 reads TGTGCCAGCAGCTCCCCCGGGGGACAGGGGGCTAACGAGCAGTACTTC.

The chain recombines TRBV14 with TRBJ2-2; D is uncertain. V lost 2 bases to trimming and J lost 2 bases, with 12 bases between them. This CDR3 comprises 16 residues. Germline assignment: CDR1 SGHDN and CDR2 FVKESK. In DNA form, the CDR3 reads TGTGCCAGCAGCCAACACCTAAACCCTAACACCGGGGAGCTGTTTTTT. Its protein product is CASSQHLNPNTGELFF.

The chain links TRBV5-4 to TRBJ2-5; 8 bases fit TRBD2. From germline, CDR1 is SGHNT and CDR2 YYREEE (reference sequence). Losses at the gene ends were 3 bases for V and 5 bases for J; bases not matched to a gene: 3. The CDR3 spans 13 residues. The CDR3 sequence is CASSWTSSETQYF. DNA for the CDR3: TGTGCCAGCAGCTGGACTAGCTCCGAGACCCAGTACTTC.

Here the CDR3 reads CATSRGRGGPVLTEAFF. The CDR3 nucleotides read TGTGCCACCAGCAGAGGCAGAGGGGGCCCGGTTTTGACTGAAGCTTTCTTT. The V and J genes are TRBV15 and TRBJ1-1; 7 positions match TRBD1. V lost 1 base and J lost 5; bases outside the gene matches: 13. There are 17 residues in the CDR3. In germline, CDR1 is LNHNV, CDR2 YYDKDF (reference sequence).